This is a list of T cell receptor beta chains from one sample in a study of early stage breast cancer tumors. Sequencing used immunoSEQ multiplex PCR; TCRdb keeps in-frame clones, though not all of them. This table has roughly 30,000 clones, roughly 80% appearing once. Sequencing was done on a sample of breast tumor tissue. Every receptor here comes from a person aged 30 to 40 with breast cancer. The CDR3 runs from the conserved cysteine through the conserved F or W. The order of the fields is V gene, J gene, CDR3 protein.

v_call: TRBV11-2
j_call: TRBJ1-4
cdr3_aa: CASSPEGQANEKLFF

v_call: TRBV7-2
j_call: TRBJ2-7
cdr3_aa: CASSLASTSGSGFYEQYF

v_call: TRBV4-1
j_call: TRBJ2-2
cdr3_aa: CASSHNSNTGELFF

v_call: TRBV29-1
j_call: TRBJ2-2
cdr3_aa: CSVEKQLNTGELFF

v_call: TRBV20-1
j_call: TRBJ1-2
cdr3_aa: CSAHYGYTF

v_call: TRBV13
j_call: TRBJ2-6
cdr3_aa: CASTPTGRNSGANVLTF

v_call: TRBV7-9
j_call: TRBJ2-7
cdr3_aa: CASSLQGTFYEQYF

v_call: TRBV5-8
j_call: TRBJ2-1
cdr3_aa: CASSSQGGGRVRNEQFF

v_call: TRBV7-3
j_call: TRBJ2-3
cdr3_aa: CASSLIGGRADTQYF

v_call: TRBV19
j_call: TRBJ2-1
cdr3_aa: CASSIGLDPLDEQFF

v_call: TRBV9
j_call: TRBJ2-1
cdr3_aa: CASSRLLGHEQFF

v_call: TRBV19
j_call: TRBJ1-1
cdr3_aa: CASSMGNTEAFF

v_call: TRBV19
j_call: TRBJ1-1
cdr3_aa: CASSMYQGSGTEAFF

v_call: TRBV9
j_call: TRBJ2-2
cdr3_aa: CASSVSSANTGELFF

v_call: TRBV29-1
j_call: TRBJ1-5
cdr3_aa: CSVARGSNQPQHF

v_call: TRBV12-5
j_call: TRBJ2-7
cdr3_aa: CASGWGGQGKVSKQYF

v_call: TRBV2
j_call: TRBJ1-2
cdr3_aa: CASSEQGMSYGYTF

v_call: TRBV11-1
j_call: TRBJ1-1
cdr3_aa: CASSSWSGNTEAFF

v_call: TRBV7-2
j_call: TRBJ2-1
cdr3_aa: CAIGASGYNEQFF

v_call: TRBV5-4
j_call: TRBJ1-2
cdr3_aa: CASSLRGQAYGYTF

v_call: TRBV30
j_call: TRBJ2-7
cdr3_aa: CAWSVLGYEQYF

v_call: TRBV29-1
j_call: TRBJ1-1
cdr3_aa: CSVEVGGGGEAFF

v_call: TRBV19
j_call: TRBJ2-5
cdr3_aa: CASTAGGSFTETQYF

v_call: TRBV5-1
j_call: TRBJ2-2
cdr3_aa: CASSHGTSGSGYTGELFF

v_call: TRBV18
j_call: TRBJ1-3
cdr3_aa: CASSPLGQGSSGNTIYF

v_call: TRBV15
j_call: TRBJ1-3
cdr3_aa: CATSRGGTGAGNTIYF

v_call: TRBV7-3
j_call: TRBJ2-3
cdr3_aa: CASSLIAVETDTQYF

v_call: TRBV6-5
j_call: TRBJ2-2
cdr3_aa: CASSSRDRATGELFF

v_call: TRBV25-1
j_call: TRBJ2-7
cdr3_aa: CASSVRHEQYF

v_call: TRBV5-1
j_call: TRBJ1-5
cdr3_aa: CASSLMGDRQPQHF

v_call: TRBV27
j_call: TRBJ2-7
cdr3_aa: CASSSLSGSYEQYF

v_call: TRBV27
j_call: TRBJ2-5
cdr3_aa: CASSHESGNQETQYF